This T cell receptor beta chain was identified during a study of blood T cell repertoires in COVID-19. Study as a whole: Acute and convalescent COVID-19 samples came from the United States, Italy and Spain.

Sequenced by immunoSEQ multiplex PCR; TCRdb stores in-frame clones only, minus some. The data hold fewer than 300,000 clones, with approximately 85% observed a single time. Germline CDR1 is MDHEN and CDR2 is SYDVKM. The CDR3 covers 14 residues. The V and J ends lost 3 bases and 4 bases respectively, with 10 bases between them. The V call is TRBV28, the J call TRBJ1-5; D gene unclear. Material for sequencing was peripheral blood. The clonotype originates from a man aged 50-59 years with active or convalescent COVID-19. In nucleotides, the CDR3 is TGTGCCAGCAGTTTGGCTGTTTTGAATCAGCCCCAGCATTTT. It yields the protein CASSLAVLNQPQHF.